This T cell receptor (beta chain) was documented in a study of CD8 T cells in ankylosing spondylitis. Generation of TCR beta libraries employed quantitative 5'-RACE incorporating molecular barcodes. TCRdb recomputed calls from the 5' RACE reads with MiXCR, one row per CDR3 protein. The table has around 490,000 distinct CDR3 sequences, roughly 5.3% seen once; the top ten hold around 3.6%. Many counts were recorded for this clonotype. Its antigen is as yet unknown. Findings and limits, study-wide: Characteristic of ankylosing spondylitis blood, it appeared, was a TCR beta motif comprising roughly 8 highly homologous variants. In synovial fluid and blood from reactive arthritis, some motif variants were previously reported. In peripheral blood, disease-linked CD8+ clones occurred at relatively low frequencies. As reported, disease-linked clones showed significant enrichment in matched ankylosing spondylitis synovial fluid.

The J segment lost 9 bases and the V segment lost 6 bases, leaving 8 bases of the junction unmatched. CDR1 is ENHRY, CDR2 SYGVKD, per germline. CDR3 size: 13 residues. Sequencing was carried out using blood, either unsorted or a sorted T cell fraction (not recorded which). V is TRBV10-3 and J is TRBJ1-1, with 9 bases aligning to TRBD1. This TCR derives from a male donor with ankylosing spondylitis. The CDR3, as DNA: TGTGCCATCAGGGGGGGACAGGGACCACAAGCTTTCTTT. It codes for CAIRGGQGPQAFF.